This is a list of T cell receptor beta chains from one sample in a study of cytomegalovirus exposure and HLA in healthy donors. The table came from immunoSEQ multiplex PCR; TCRdb's copy has only in-frame clones and leaves some out. The sample yields 250,000 or so clones, nearly 90% seen once. Sequencing used PBMCs. These receptors were taken from a woman in her late teens or twenties in good health and CMV-seronegative. Each CDR3 is given with its conserved first and last residue. The order of the fields is D gene, V gene, clone size, J gene, CDR3 DNA, CDR3 protein. D genes are given only for firm matches. The listing skips clone size in some rows; elsewhere it reads once, few, many or a size class.

>.|TRBV28|.|TRBJ1-3
TGTGCCAGCAGCCATCGACAGGTATCGCCGAGGGGAAACACCATATATTTT
CASSHRQVSPRGNTIYF
>.|TRBV11-2|.|TRBJ1-1
TGTGCCAGCAGCTCAGCGGGGGGGGCGTCGAACACTGAAGCTTTCTTT
CASSSAGGASNTEAFF
>TRBD1|TRBV14|.|TRBJ2-7
TGTGCCAGCAGCCTCGGGACAGTCTACGAGCAGTACTTC
CASSLGTVYEQYF
>TRBD1|TRBV2|.|TRBJ1-1
TGTGCCAGCAGTGGGGGACAGGGCGTCATGAACACTGAAGCTTTCTTT
CASSGGQGVMNTEAFF
>.|TRBV27|once|TRBJ1-3
TGTGCCAGCAGTTTGGCCTGGGGAAACACCATATATTTT
CASSLAWGNTIYF
>.|TRBV7-2|.|TRBJ2-7
TGTGCCAGCAGCGACGTGACTTGGGAGCTTTCCTACGAGCAGTACTTC
CASSDVTWELSYEQYF
>TRBD2|TRBV29-1|.|TRBJ2-3
TGCAGCGTTGGAGGCTTTAGCGGGGGGGGAGATACGCAGTATTTT
CSVGGFSGGGDTQYF
>TRBD1|TRBV4-1|.|TRBJ1-6
TGCGCCAGCAGCCAAGGAAATGGACAGGACCCATATAATTCACCCCTCCACTTT
CASSQGNGQDPYNSPLHF
>.|TRBV11-2|few|TRBJ1-2
TGTGCCAGCAGCTTAGAGGGCAACTATGGCTACACCTTC
CASSLEGNYGYTF
>.|TRBV5-1|.|TRBJ2-1
TGCGCCAGCAGCTTGGCAGTTCGAGCGGACGACAATGAGCAGTTCTTC
CASSLAVRADDNEQFF
>.|TRBV28|.|TRBJ1-1
TGTGCCAGCAGTTTACAGGGGTCCTACACTGAAGCTTTCTTT
CASSLQGSYTEAFF
>.|TRBV10-3|.|TRBJ1-2
TGTGCCATCAGTGGGACAGCTAACTATGGCTACACCTTC
CAISGTANYGYTF
>TRBD2|TRBV5-1|.|TRBJ2-3
TGCGCCAGCAGAGGACTAGCCGCAACAGATACGCAGTATTTT
CASRGLAATDTQYF
>.|TRBV19|.|TRBJ1-5
TGTGCCAGTAGTATTCCGGCCGTGGGACTCTACAATCAGCCCCAGCATTTT
CASSIPAVGLYNQPQHF
>TRBD1|TRBV11-1|once|TRBJ2-7
TGTGCCAGCAGCTTCTCGGACAGGGGGATCTACGAGCAGTACTTC
CASSFSDRGIYEQYF
>.|TRBV2|.|TRBJ2-1
TGTGCCAGCGTGGCCGGACAGGGAGGGAATGAGCAGTTCTTC
CASVAGQGGNEQFF
>TRBD1|TRBV7-3|.|TRBJ1-1
TGTGCCAGCACCCTGGGACAGGGTCACACTGAAGCTTTCTTT
CASTLGQGHTEAFF
>TRBD2|TRBV9|.|TRBJ2-3
TGTGCCAGCAGCGTAGCTGCGGGCGGGGGGAGTGGAGATACGCAGTATTTT
CASSVAAGGGSGDTQYF
>.|TRBV27|.|TRBJ2-5
TGTGCCAGCAGTTTATACCCCTCCTCCGGGACCCAGTACTTC
CASSLYPSSGTQYF
>.|TRBV4-1|.|TRBJ2-1
TGCGCCAGCAGCCAGAATGTTCCGGGTGGTTCCTACAATGAGCAGTTCTTC
CASSQNVPGGSYNEQFF
>TRBD2|TRBV27|.|TRBJ2-3
TGTGCCAGCAGTTCGACTAGCGGGGGGGCGCCGGGTACGCAGTATTTT
CASSSTSGGAPGTQYF
>.|TRBV5-1|.|TRBJ2-2
TGCGCCAGCAGCTCCCCGACAGGAAGGAACACCGGGGAGCTGTTTTTT
CASSSPTGRNTGELFF
>.|TRBV6-5|once|TRBJ2-2
TGTGCCTCCCAGGGAAGGGAGGACACCGGGGAGCTGTTTTTT
CASQGREDTGELFF
>.|TRBV28|.|TRBJ1-5
TGTGCCAGCAGTTTAAGGGGTAGCAATCAGCCCCAGCATTTT
CASSLRGSNQPQHF
>.|TRBV25-1|.|TRBJ1-2
TGTGCCAGCACCAAGGGGGGGGCTTGGGGCTACACCTTC
CASTKGGAWGYTF
>.|TRBV4-1|.|TRBJ1-1
TGCGCCAGCAGCCAAGATAAGGGGCACACTGAAGCTTTCTTT
CASSQDKGHTEAFF
>.|TRBV27|.|TRBJ1-2
TGTGCCAGCAGTTTAGGAAACGAGGGAAGCTATGGCTACACCTTC
CASSLGNEGSYGYTF
>.|TRBV10-1|.|TRBJ1-1
TGCGCCAGCAGAATGCGGGTGGACACTGAAGCTTTCTTT
CASRMRVDTEAFF
>.|TRBV11-1|.|TRBJ2-5
TGTGCCAGCAGCTTAGGAGTCGGGGGGCCCCAAGAGACCCAGTACTTC
CASSLGVGGPQETQYF
>TRBD1|TRBV5-4|.|TRBJ1-2
TGTGCCAGCAGCTCTCCGGGACAGGGGAACTATGGCTACACCTTC
CASSSPGQGNYGYTF
>.|TRBV4-1|.|TRBJ1-4
TGCGCCAGCAGCCAAGGACTTCCTAATGAAAAACTGTTTTTT
CASSQGLPNEKLFF